This T cell receptor beta chain was captured by sequencing in a study of blood T cell repertoires in COVID-19. Study-level background: Collection of acute and convalescent COVID-19 samples took place in the United States, Italy and Spain. PBMCs, B-cell-depleted T cells, or T cells provided the cDNA or gDNA that made up the material.

Produced via immunoSEQ multiplex PCR; TCRdb's table is partial and in-frame only. The sample yields about 81,000 clones, just over 85% seen once. V lost 7 bases to trimming and J lost 4 bases; unmatched junction nucleotides: 7. Germline assignment: CDR1 LNHDA and CDR2 SQIVND (reference sequence). This CDR3 contains 14 residues. Sequencing used peripheral blood. The chain couples TRBV19 to TRBJ1-5; 7 bases match TRBD1. The receptor comes from a woman older than 75 with acute or convalescent COVID-19. The CDR3 coding sequence is TGTGCCAGTACCGGGACAGAGAAAAATCAGCCCCAGCATTTT. This gives the protein CASTGTEKNQPQHF. The whole variable domain, remainder taken from reference TRBV19 and TRBJ1-5, is DGGITQSPKYLFRKEGQNVTLSCEQNLNHDAMYWYRQDPGQGLRLIYYSQIVNDFQKGDIAEGYSVSREKKESFPLTVTSAQKNPTAFYLCASTGTEKNQPQHFGDGTRLSIL.